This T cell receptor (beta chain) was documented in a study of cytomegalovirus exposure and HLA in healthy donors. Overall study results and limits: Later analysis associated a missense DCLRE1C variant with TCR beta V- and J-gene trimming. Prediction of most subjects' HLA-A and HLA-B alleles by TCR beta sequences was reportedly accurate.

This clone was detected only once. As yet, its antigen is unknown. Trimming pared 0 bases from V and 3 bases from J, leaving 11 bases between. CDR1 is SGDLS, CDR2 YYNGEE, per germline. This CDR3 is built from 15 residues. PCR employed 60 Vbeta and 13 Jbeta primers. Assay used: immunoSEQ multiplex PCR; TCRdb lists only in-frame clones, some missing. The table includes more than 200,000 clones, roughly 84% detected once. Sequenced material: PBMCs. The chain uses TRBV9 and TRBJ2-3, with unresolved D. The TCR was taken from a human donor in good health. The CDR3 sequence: CASSVASDGTDTQYF. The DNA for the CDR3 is TGTGCCAGCAGCGTAGCAAGCGACGGGACAGATACGCAGTATTTT.